One sample yielded the 32 T cell receptor beta chains listed below, sequenced in a study of post-analysis software for immune sequencing data. General study results and limits: TRBV5-6, TRBV5-1 and TRBV20-1 belonged to a set of about five TRBV segments that were more frequent in patients than controls.

The library was made from cDNA and included unique molecular identifiers. TCRdb recomputed calls from the PCR reads with MiXCR, one row per CDR3 protein. There are 750,000 to 950,000 distinct CDR3 sequences in the sample; just over 45% occur only once, and over 4.5% lies in the top ten. Antigen specificity for these receptors is unknown. Sequences were obtained from blood. The receptors shown here come from a girl between 10 and 17 years old with multiple sclerosis.

The V and J genes are TRBV11-2 and TRBJ2-4; TRBD2 aligns across 9 bases. This CDR3 has 16 amino acids. Germline loops: CDR1 SGHAT, CDR2 FQNNGV. V lost 3 bases, J lost 8 bases, and 11 bases stayed unmatched. CDR3 sequence (DNA): TGTGCCAGCAGCTTGGGGGGACTAGCTGGGCTGGACATTCAGTACTTC. It codes for CASSLGGLAGLDIQYF.

The chain combines TRBV11-1 with TRBJ2-3; D is undetermined. Germline CDR1 and CDR2: SGHAT and FQDESV (reference sequence). Trimming stripped 7 bases from V and 1 base from J, with 9 bases between. The CDR3 sequence is 13 residues long. This chain's CDR3 is CASTWTGTDTQYF. In nucleotides, the CDR3 is TGTGCCAGCACCTGGACCGGCACAGATACGCAGTATTTT.

This clonotype was seen a few times. The rearrangement links TRBV7-8 to TRBJ2-7; D gene unclear. This CDR3 is built from 14 residues. CDR1 is SGHVS, CDR2 FQNEAQ, per germline. V shed 3 bases and J shed 1 base, with 10 bases lying between them. CDR3 nucleotide sequence: TGTGCCAGCAGCTTTATGACCTTTTCCTACGAGCAGTACTTC. This codes for CASSFMTFSYEQYF.

Here the CDR3 reads CASSLDIAPGQGTNYGYTF. The CDR3 DNA reads as TGCGCCAGCAGCTTGGATATAGCACCGGGACAGGGGACCAACTATGGCTACACCTTC. This chain uses TRBV5-1 with TRBJ1-2, with 10 bases matching TRBD1. This CDR3 is 19 amino acids long. J lost 2 bases, V lost 0 bases, and 13 bases had no gene match. Looked up from germline, CDR1 is SGHRS and CDR2 is YFSETQ.

This clonotype was seen a single time. The chain is built from TRBV7-2 and TRBJ2-3; 12 nucleotides line up with TRBD1. Trimming took 5 bases from V and 4 from J; bases not matched to a gene: 7. The CDR3 sequence is 16 residues long. Germline-derived CDR1 and CDR2 are SGHTA and FQGNSA. CDR3 in DNA: TGTGCCAGCAGCCTAACCAGGGACAGGGGGCCAGATACGCAGTATTTT. Translating it yields CASSLTRDRGPDTQYF.

Only a few counts were recorded for this clonotype. The CDR3 DNA sequence: TGCAGTGCTAGTGCCGGCAGGGATACGCAGTATTTT. Translation gives CSASAGRDTQYF. The chain carries TRBV20-1 and TRBJ2-3; D remains unclear. Germline CDR1 and CDR2: DFQATT and SNEGSKA (reference sequence). This CDR3 spans 12 amino acids. V lost 3 bases and J lost 6, with 10 bases in between.

This clonotype was detected only a few times. The chain employs TRBV14 and TRBJ1-1; D is unclear. From germline, CDR1 is SGHDN and CDR2 FVKESK. Trimming cost V 4 bases and J 8 bases, with 20 bases left between them. The CDR3 has 15 amino acids. This CDR3 reads CASSPSVGRSPEAFF. Written as DNA, the CDR3 is TGTGCCAGCAGCCCCTCAGTAGGTCGGTCCCCCGAAGCTTTCTTT.

The CDR3 nucleotides read TGTGCCAGCAGCCGGGGAGGGCAAATCCCTCCTACGATTGGCGAGCAGTACTTC. Translating it yields CASSRGGQIPPTIGEQYF. The chain recombines TRBV7-9 with TRBJ2-5, with 7 positions matching TRBD2. The DNA matches TRBJ2-7 better at its end, which makes the J call doubtful. Germline CDR1 is SEHNR and CDR2 is FQNEAQ (reference sequence). This CDR3 contains 18 residues.

The chain carries TRBV20-1 and TRBJ2-1, with 8 bases fitting TRBD1. V was clipped by 4 bases and J by 9 bases; unmatched bases: 17. The germline V gene has CDR1 DFQATT and CDR2 SNEGSKA (reference sequence). The CDR3 is 16 amino acids. CDR3 protein: CSATRTGPKMDIEQFF. Here the CDR3 DNA reads TGCAGTGCTACTAGGACAGGGCCTAAGATGGATATTGAGCAGTTCTTC.

This clonotype has more than one count but fewer than ten. The genes are TRBV11-2 and TRBJ2-7; the D gene is possibly TRBD1 (6 bases). CDR3 length: 14 residues. Germline V lookup: CDR1 SGHAT, CDR2 FQNNGV. V dropped 4 bases and J dropped 2 bases, with 12 bases sitting between them. The CDR3 reads CASSSPGTTYEQYF. CDR3 in DNA: TGTGCCAGCAGCTCCCCCGGGACAACCTACGAGCAGTACTTC. Variable domain in full (rest from reference TRBV11-2 and TRBJ2-7): EAGVAQSPRYKIIEKRQSVAFWCNPISGHATLYWYQQILGQGPKLLIQFQNNGVVDDSQLPKDRFSAERLKGVDSTLKIQPAKLEDSAVYLCASSSPGTTYEQYFGPGTRLTVT.

The chain has TRBV6-5 and TRBJ2-5, with unresolved D. This CDR3 contains 15 residues. Germline V gene sequence: CDR1 MNHEY, CDR2 SVGAGI. The V end was cut by 4 bases, the J end by 2 bases, with 14 bases between. For the CDR3, the DNA is TGTGCCAGCAGTTCCCTCGGCAGAGTACAAGAGACCCAGTACTTC. This gives the protein CASSSLGRVQETQYF.

The V gene is TRBV20-1, the J gene TRBJ2-7, with D tentatively TRBD2 (6 bases). The CDR3 sequence is 12 residues long. The germline V gene encodes CDR1 DFQATT and CDR2 SNEGSKA (reference sequence). V gave up 5 bases and J gave up 4 bases, with 12 bases separating them. CDR3 amino acids: CSAASGPYEQYF. CDR3 bases: TGCAGTGCTGCGAGCGGGCCTTACGAGCAGTACTTC.

V and J are TRBV11-2 and TRBJ2-3; 9 bases agree with TRBD2. The CDR3 contains 16 residues. The germline gives CDR1 SGHAT, CDR2 FQNNGV. V gave up 6 bases and J gave up 4 bases; unmatched junction bases: 11. The CDR3 sequence is CASSTIAGVRADTQYF. CDR3 sequence (DNA): TGTGCCAGCAGTACCATAGCGGGAGTTAGGGCAGATACGCAGTATTTT.

The chain employs TRBV7-3 and TRBJ2-1; D is unresolved. CDR3 size: 13 residues. Germline V gene data show CDR1 as SGHTA and CDR2 as FQGTGA. V lost 4 bases and J 7 bases, leaving 11 bases between the germline ends. Here the CDR3 DNA reads TGTGCCAGCAGCTCCCTCGAAGTAAATGAGCAGTTCTTC. Its protein is CASSSLEVNEQFF. The full variable domain, its missing parts supplied by reference TRBV7-3 and TRBJ2-1, is GAGVSQTPSNKVTEKGKYVELRCDPISGHTALYWYRQSLGQGPEFLIYFQGTGAADDSGLPNDRFFAVRPEGSVSTLKIQRTERGDSAVYLCASSSLEVNEQFFGPGTRLTVL.

The V and J genes are TRBV12-3 or TRBV12-4 and TRBJ1-2; D remains ambiguous. The CDR3 totals 13 residues. Trimming pared 6 bases from V and 7 bases from J, leaving 15 bases between. CDR3 DNA: TGTGCCAGCAGGCTCCTGAAGGAGATTGGCTACACCTTC. The encoded protein is CASRLLKEIGYTF.

This rearrangement joins TRBV20-1 to TRBJ1-1; no reliable D call. V lost 1 base, J lost 1 base, and 13 bases lay in between. The CDR3 extends over 15 amino acids. CDR1 is DFQATT and CDR2 is SNEGSKA in the germline V gene (reference sequence). CDR3 nucleotide sequence: TGCAGTGCTAGAGCCCCCAGTAAAGCGAACACTGAAGCTTTCTTT. Translating it yields CSARAPSKANTEAFF.

This clonotype was seen once. V usage is TRBV20-1 and J usage is TRBJ1-4; D remains unclear. CDR3 size: 15 residues. Germline values: CDR1 DFQATT, CDR2 SNEGSKA (reference sequence). Trimming removed 0 bases at V and 7 bases at J, with 15 bases between. The CDR3 nucleotides read TGCAGTGCTAGAGAGAACGGGTTAGGGAGTGAAAAACTGTTTTTT. It specifies CSARENGLGSEKLFF.

This clonotype has a handful of counts. The CDR3 coding sequence is TGCGCCAGCAGCCCCCGTGGAGGGGGGGCTAGGACCCAGTACTTC. Its protein product is CASSPRGGGARTQYF. This rearrangement joins TRBV5-1 to TRBJ2-5, with a weak D call TRBD2 (7 bases). In germline, CDR1 is SGHRS, CDR2 YFSETQ. The CDR3 has 15 residues. Between the trimmed V and J ends, which lost 4 bases and 7 bases, there was a span of 20 bases.

This chain uses TRBV7-2 with TRBJ2-5, with D possibly being TRBD1 or TRBD2 (7 bases each). V lost 2 bases and J lost 3, with 13 bases in between. This CDR3 has 15 residues. Germline-derived CDR1 and CDR2 are SGHTA and FQGNSA. This chain's CDR3 is CASSLNRGGEETQYF. The CDR3 DNA reads TGTGCCAGCAGCTTAAACAGGGGAGGGGAAGAGACCCAGTACTTC.

The chain carries TRBV10-3 and TRBJ2-1; D unclear. The germline gives CDR1 ENHRY, CDR2 SYGVKD. This CDR3 comprises 12 residues. The V end was cut by 7 bases, the J end by 7 bases, with 11 bases between. CDR3 DNA sequence: TGTGCCATCATCTCGGCTCTTAATGAGCAGTTCTTC. Encoded protein: CAIISALNEQFF.

The gene calls are TRBV7-2 and TRBJ2-3; D remains unclear. Looked up from germline, CDR1 is SGHTA and CDR2 is FQGNSA. The CDR3 contains 17 residues. The V gene lost 5 bases and the J gene lost 5 bases, with 23 bases spanning the gap. CDR3 region: CASSKAAQGFLGDTQYF. In DNA form, the CDR3 reads TGTGCCAGCAGCAAAGCCGCCCAAGGGTTTCTGGGAGATACGCAGTATTTT.

The chain joins TRBV12-3 or TRBV12-4 to TRBJ2-3; 11 bases align to TRBD1. The CDR3 totals 15 residues. J gave up 5 bases and V 5 bases, and 6 bases lay outside the gene matches. The CDR3 protein is CASSPRTGGIDTQYF. CDR3 nucleotides: TGTGCCAGCAGTCCGCGGACAGGGGGCATAGATACGCAGTATTTT.

V usage is TRBV27 and J usage is TRBJ1-2; TRBD1 agrees at 9 bases. Germline loops: CDR1 MNHEY, CDR2 SMNVEV (reference sequence). The junction had 10 bases not matched to a gene; V was cut back by 7 bases and J by 7 bases. There are 14 residues in the CDR3. For the CDR3, the DNA is TGTGCCAGCACCACCGGGACAGGGAGCTGTGGCTACACCTTC. The encoded protein is CASTTGTGSCGYTF.

The CDR3 here is CATSDPGLAGVYEQFF. CDR3 DNA sequence: TGTGCCACCAGTGATCCGGGACTAGCGGGAGTCTATGAGCAGTTCTTC. The gene calls are TRBV24-1 and TRBJ2-1; the match to TRBD2 covers 14 bases. The V gene end was trimmed by 3 bases and the J gene end by 8 bases; junction bases not matched to a gene: 5. CDR1 and CDR2 (germline): KGHDR, SFDVKD. The CDR3 totals 16 residues.

The CDR3 reads CASSIKGPGLRVGNQPQHF. The CDR3 DNA reads as TGTGCCAGTAGTATAAAAGGGCCTGGACTAAGGGTAGGCAATCAGCCCCAGCATTTT. This rearrangement joins TRBV19 to TRBJ1-5; no clear D. V lost 2 bases to trimming and J lost 2 bases, with 22 bases between them. Germline V CDR1 and CDR2: LNHDA, SQIVND (reference sequence). CDR3 size: 19 residues. Combining the CDR3 with reference TRBV19 and TRBJ1-5 gives the whole variable domain DGGITQSPKYLFRKEGQNVTLSCEQNLNHDAMYWYRQDPGQGLRLIYYSQIVNDFQKGDIAEGYSVSREKKESFPLTVTSAQKNPTAFYLCASSIKGPGLRVGNQPQHFGDGTRLSIL.

The chain carries TRBV24-1 and TRBJ1-1, with no clear D. The CDR3 loop spans 14 amino acids. Trimming shortened V by 2 bases and J by 3 bases, and 9 bases separated the two germline ends. CDR1 KGHDR and CDR2 SFDVKD come from the germline V gene. The CDR3 DNA sequence: TGTGCCACCAGTGATTCGACTGTCGACACTGAAGCTTTCTTT. Translated: CATSDSTVDTEAFF.

The J gene is TRBJ1-2, the V gene TRBV5-1, with TRBD1 as a possible D gene (6 bases). There are 13 residues in the CDR3. Trimming pared 3 bases from V and 3 bases from J, leaving 9 bases between. Germline loops: CDR1 SGHRS, CDR2 YFSETQ. The DNA of the CDR3 is TGCGCCAGCAGCTACAGGGAAGACTATGGCTACACCTTC. It is translated as CASSYREDYGYTF.

J is TRBJ2-3 and V is TRBV27; the D gene is possibly TRBD2 (5 bases). Per the germline V gene, CDR1 is MNHEY and CDR2 is SMNVEV (reference sequence). The V gene lost 5 bases and the J gene lost 5 bases, with 20 bases spanning the gap. This CDR3 is built from 16 residues. The CDR3, as DNA: TGTGCCAGCAGTACCATGCTAGCCGACCATAAAGATACGCAGTATTTT. This gives the protein CASSTMLADHKDTQYF.

This clonotype was observed a handful of times. This chain connects TRBV29-1 to TRBJ2-1, with TRBD2 matching over 7 bases. From germline, CDR1 is SQVTM and CDR2 ANQGSEA. The CDR3 spans 16 residues. Unmatched junction bases numbered 9, after V lost 3 bases and J lost 1 base. The CDR3, as DNA: TGCAGCGTTGACGACCTCCCTAGCGGATCCTACAATGAGCAGTTCTTC. This translates into CSVDDLPSGSYNEQFF.

This clonotype was found a few times. The chain combines TRBV10-3 with TRBJ2-1; 7 nucleotides align to TRBD2. This CDR3 comprises 15 residues. J gave up 7 bases and V 3 bases, and 9 bases lay outside the gene matches. Germline loops: CDR1 ENHRY, CDR2 SYGVKD. The CDR3 sequence: CAISDGVSSGNEQFF. In nucleotides, the CDR3 is TGTGCCATCAGTGATGGAGTAAGTAGCGGGAATGAGCAGTTCTTC.

This chain connects TRBV11-2 to TRBJ2-1; 9 nucleotides match TRBD1. With V trimmed by 1 base and J by 7 bases, 5 bases remained unmatched. The germline V gene has CDR1 SGHAT and CDR2 FQNNGV. This CDR3 spans 15 amino acids. CDR3: CASSLGGTGMNEQFF. The DNA of the CDR3 is TGTGCCAGCAGCTTAGGAGGGACAGGGATGAATGAGCAGTTCTTC.

This chain joins TRBV9 and TRBJ2-7; D possibly corresponds to TRBD1 (5 bases). Germline-derived CDR1 and CDR2 are SGDLS and YYNGEE. V lost 0 bases, J lost 0 bases, and 7 bases lay in between. The CDR3 runs to 14 residues. Here the CDR3 DNA reads TGTGCCAGCAGCGTAGATGACAGCTCCTACGAGCAGTACTTC. As protein: CASSVDDSSYEQYF.